A single sample is the source of the 28 T cell receptor beta chains below, sequenced in a study of blood T cell repertoires in COVID-19. The method was immunoSEQ multiplex PCR; TCRdb's version includes in-frame clones alone and lacks a portion of them. The profile shows over 60,000 clones, 89% of them singletons. Sequenced input: peripheral blood. These receptors all come from a woman aged 45 to 65 with active COVID-19.

V gene TRBV2 combines with J gene TRBJ2-1, with TRBD2 identical over 11 bases. CDR1 is SNHLY, CDR2 FYNNEI, per germline. The CDR3 consists of 15 residues. V was clipped by 4 bases and J by 6 bases; unmatched bases: 5. CDR3 in amino acids: CASSGLAGGFNEQFF. As DNA, the CDR3 is TGTGCCAGCAGTGGGCTAGCGGGAGGATTCAATGAGCAGTTCTTC.

This chain uses TRBV28 with TRBJ1-1; D perhaps matches TRBD1 (6 bases). The CDR3 loop spans 13 amino acids. From germline, CDR1 is MDHEN and CDR2 SYDVKM. V lost 7 bases and J lost 11, with 20 bases in between. The CDR3 region is CASNSLTGIGAFF. As DNA, the CDR3 is TGTGCCAGCAACTCACTTACAGGGATTGGGGCTTTCTTT.

J is TRBJ2-5 and V is TRBV5-1, with a weak D call TRBD2 (5 bases). V lost 0 bases and J lost 5, with 23 bases in between. Germline assignment: CDR1 SGHRS and CDR2 YFSETQ. The CDR3 has 18 amino acids. The CDR3 protein is CASSLGSTTRSSRETQYF. The CDR3 region has the DNA TGCGCCAGCAGCTTGGGTTCGACTACCCGATCAAGTCGGGAGACCCAGTACTTC.

This clone has only a few counts. The chain employs TRBV29-1 and TRBJ2-5; 7 bases align to TRBD1. Trimming cost V 7 bases and J 7 bases; bases outside gene matches: 12. Looked up from germline, CDR1 is SQVTM and CDR2 is ANQGSEA. This CDR3 comprises 13 residues. CDR3 nucleotides: TGCAGCGCTCCGGGACAGCTACCAGGGACCCAGTACTTC. Translated, it gives CSAPGQLPGTQYF.

In this sample, this clone turned up once. The chain combines TRBV6-5 with TRBJ2-1, with 10 nucleotides matching TRBD1. The ends lost 4 bases at V and 4 bases at J; junction bases unmatched: 4. This CDR3 has 15 amino acids. In germline, CDR1 is MNHEY, CDR2 SVGAGI. DNA for the CDR3: TGTGCCAGCAGTTTAACGGGACAGGGGTACAATGAGCAGTTCTTC. It translates to CASSLTGQGYNEQFF.

The J gene is TRBJ1-6, the V gene TRBV11-2; no reliable D call. Germline V gives CDR1 SGHAT, CDR2 FQNNGV. The V gene lost 1 base and the J gene lost 7 bases, with 5 bases spanning the gap. The CDR3 contains 13 residues. CDR3 in amino acids: CASSLAENSPLHF. DNA for the CDR3: TGTGCCAGCAGCTTAGCGGAGAATTCACCCCTCCACTTT.

This clone has just a few counts. The chain links TRBV7-2 to TRBJ2-6, with TRBD2 matching over 9 bases. This CDR3 region has 20 residues. In germline, CDR1 is SGHTA, CDR2 FQGNSA. V was clipped by 0 bases and J by 2 bases; unmatched bases: 11. The CDR3 nucleotides are TGTGCCAGCAGCTTAGCCCGCATGGCGGGAGGGTTGGCTGGGGCCAACGTCCTGACTTTC. It specifies CASSLARMAGGLAGANVLTF.

The chain has TRBV19 and TRBJ1-1; D gene unclear. This CDR3 region has 14 residues. V lost 1 base and J lost 12, with 18 bases in between. Germline CDR1 reads LNHDA; CDR2 reads SQIVND (reference sequence). The CDR3 DNA sequence: TGTGCCAGTAGTATAGTAGGTTCGGGAAGGGAGTCTTTCTTT. Its protein is CASSIVGSGRESFF.

This chain connects TRBV28 to TRBJ1-1, with 9 bases identical to TRBD1. V lost 7 bases, J lost 3 bases, and 12 bases stayed unmatched. The germline gives CDR1 MDHEN, CDR2 SYDVKM. CDR3 size: 16 residues. DNA of the CDR3: TGTGCCAGCAACCTCTGGGGGACAGGGTTGTACACTGAAGCTTTCTTT. Translated, it gives CASNLWGTGLYTEAFF. Using reference TRBV28 and TRBJ1-1 for the parts outside the CDR3, the full variable domain is DVKVTQSSRYLVKRTGEKVFLECVQDMDHENMFWYRQDPGLGLRLIYFSYDVKMKEKGDIPEGYSVSREKKERFSLILESASTNQTSMYLCASNLWGTGLYTEAFFGQGTRLTVV.

This clone was picked up a small number of times. The V and J genes are TRBV28 and TRBJ1-2, with 8 nucleotides matching TRBD1. The CDR3 contains 14 residues. Per the germline V gene, CDR1 is MDHEN and CDR2 is SYDVKM. V was clipped by 3 bases and J by 4 bases; unmatched bases: 4. CDR3 protein: CASSFQGAAYGYTF. For the CDR3, the DNA is TGTGCCAGCAGTTTTCAGGGGGCGGCCTATGGCTACACCTTC.

The chain carries TRBV5-5 and TRBJ2-1; 7 nucleotides align to TRBD2. Germline CDR1 and CDR2: SGHKS and YYEKEE (reference sequence). Unmatched junction bases numbered 8, after V lost 4 bases and J lost 1 base. The CDR3 contains 16 residues. The CDR3 loop reads CASSPPRAGSYNEQFF. The DNA of the CDR3 is TGTGCCAGCAGCCCCCCTCGAGCGGGGTCCTACAATGAGCAGTTCTTC.

CDR3 in amino acids: CASSVRGQLFSEQYF. DNA for the CDR3: TGTGCCAGCAGCGTCCGGGGACAGCTCTTTTCCGAGCAGTACTTC. The genes are TRBV9 and TRBJ2-7; 7 bases map to TRBD1. The trim removed 2 bases at V and 6 bases at J, leaving 11 bases unmatched. Germline CDR1 SGDLS, CDR2 YYNGEE. The CDR3 covers 15 residues.

V is TRBV30 and J is TRBJ1-5; D perhaps matches TRBD1 (5 bases). Trimming stripped 0 bases from V and 4 bases from J, with 10 bases between. Germline V gives CDR1 GTSNPN, CDR2 SVGIG (reference sequence). CDR3 length: 14 residues. CDR3 amino acids: CAWSVLGENQPQHF. In nucleotides, the CDR3 is TGTGCCTGGAGTGTTTTAGGGGAAAATCAGCCCCAGCATTTT.

The J gene is TRBJ1-5, the V gene TRBV6-2 or TRBV6-3; the match to TRBD1 covers 10 bases. The trim removed 6 bases at V and 6 bases at J, leaving 5 bases unmatched. Germline values: CDR1 MNHEY, CDR2 SVGEGT. This CDR3 has 14 amino acids. CDR3 loop: CASSGQGDVQPQHF. The CDR3 DNA is TGTGCCAGCAGCGGACAGGGGGATGTTCAGCCCCAGCATTTT.

V and J are TRBV6-4 and TRBJ1-5; D may be TRBD1 (5 bases). The germline V gene has CDR1 MRHNA and CDR2 SNTAGT. V was clipped by 4 bases and J by 6 bases, with 10 bases between them. The CDR3 is 13 amino acids. DNA for the CDR3: TGTGCCAGCAGTGTGAGGAGGGGTCAGCCCCAGCATTTT. Translation: CASSVRRGQPQHF.

This clone was observed a few times. The J gene is TRBJ1-1, the V gene TRBV6-5, with D possibly being TRBD1 (5 bases). V was shortened by 8 bases and J by 4 bases, with 17 bases between the two germline ends. CDR1 is MNHEY, CDR2 SVGAGI, per germline. The CDR3 is 14 amino acids. This CDR3 is CASSGPQGGTEAFF. For the CDR3, the DNA is TGTGCCAGCTCTGGCCCTCAGGGAGGCACTGAAGCTTTCTTT.

The chain recombines TRBV2 with TRBJ1-1; unclear D gene. V was trimmed by 4 bases and J by 0 bases, leaving 6 bases between them. Germline values: CDR1 SNHLY, CDR2 FYNNEI. There are 13 residues in the CDR3. CDR3 sequence (DNA): TGTGCCAGCAGTGCCACACTGAACACTGAAGCTTTCTTT. This translates into CASSATLNTEAFF.

The chain joins TRBV5-1 to TRBJ2-1; the D is unclear. Deletions cut 0 bases from V and 1 base from J, with 11 bases between. Germline lookup yields CDR1 SGHRS and CDR2 YFSETQ. This CDR3 comprises 16 residues. CDR3 loop: CASSLASSRSYNEQFF. CDR3 in DNA: TGCGCCAGCAGCTTGGCAAGTAGCCGGTCCTACAATGAGCAGTTCTTC. Combining the CDR3 with reference TRBV5-1 and TRBJ2-1 gives the whole variable domain KAGVTQTPRYLIKTRGQQVTLSCSPISGHRSVSWYQQTPGQGLQFLFEYFSETQRNKGNFPGRFSGRQFSNSRSEMNVSTLELGDSALYLCASSLASSRSYNEQFFGPGTRLTVL.

V and J are TRBV7-9 and TRBJ1-1; TRBD1 matches 9 bases. The CDR3 totals 14 residues. In germline, CDR1 is SEHNR, CDR2 FQNEAQ (reference sequence). V dropped 6 bases and J dropped 4; count of bases not matched to a gene: 6. The CDR3 sequence: CASSPWTGVTEAFF. CDR3 DNA: TGTGCCAGCAGTCCATGGACAGGGGTCACTGAAGCTTTCTTT.

The genes are TRBV11-2 and TRBJ2-3, with 11 bases matching TRBD1. The germline V gene encodes CDR1 SGHAT and CDR2 FQNNGV. CDR3 length: 16 amino acids. V lost 5 bases, J lost 2 bases, and 6 bases stayed unmatched. CDR3 DNA sequence: TGTGCCAGCAGCGGATGGACAGGGGGCCACACAGATACGCAGTATTTT. It is translated as CASSGWTGGHTDTQYF.

The rearrangement uses TRBV3-1 (or the pseudogene TRBV3-2) and TRBJ1-1; D perhaps matches TRBD1 (5 bases). Looked up from germline, CDR1 is LGHDT and CDR2 is YNNKEL (reference sequence). The V end lost 1 base, the J end lost 6 bases, and 15 bases lay between the germline ends. The CDR3 runs to 15 residues. The CDR3 region has the DNA TGTGCCAGCAGCCAAGCAGGCGGGGGGAGCGCTGAAGCTTTCTTT. Protein: CASSQAGGGSAEAFF.

The chain employs TRBV5-4 and TRBJ2-1; the D gene is possibly TRBD1 (5 bases). The V end was cut by 0 bases, the J end by 7 bases, with 8 bases between. This CDR3 region has 13 residues. The germline V gene encodes CDR1 SGHNT and CDR2 YYREEE (reference sequence). CDR3 coding DNA: TGTGCCAGCAGCTTGGCTTACAGGAATGAGCAGTTCTTC. It is translated as CASSLAYRNEQFF.

The rearrangement links TRBV3-1 (or the pseudogene TRBV3-2) to TRBJ1-5; possible D gene TRBD1, 5 bases. CDR1 and CDR2 (germline): LGHDT, YNNKEL (reference sequence). V dropped 2 bases and J dropped 2 bases, with 10 bases sitting between them. There are 15 residues in the CDR3. The CDR3 DNA follows: TGTGCCAGCAGCCAATCAGGGAGGGGCAATCAGCCCCAGCATTTT. It is translated as CASSQSGRGNQPQHF.

The V call is TRBV19, the J call TRBJ1-1, with TRBD1 identical over 7 bases. Germline lookup yields CDR1 LNHDA and CDR2 SQIVND (reference sequence). The length of the CDR3 is 15 residues. Trimming at V came to 6 bases and at J to 2 bases, leaving 9 bases not matched to a gene. CDR3 region: CASSPQGVQNTEAFF. The CDR3 DNA reads as TGTGCCAGTAGCCCGCAGGGGGTGCAAAACACTGAAGCTTTCTTT.

The V gene is TRBV6-1, the J gene TRBJ2-5, with D possibly TRBD1 on 5 matching bases. CDR3 size: 15 residues. Trimming stripped 2 bases from V and 7 bases from J, with 17 bases between. Germline-derived CDR1 and CDR2 are MNHNS and SASEGT. The CDR3 loop reads CASSELGPRSGTQYF. The CDR3 nucleotides read TGTGCCAGCAGTGAACTGGGGCCGAGATCCGGGACCCAGTACTTC.

The chain links TRBV19 to TRBJ1-4, with 7 bases fitting TRBD1. Trimming at V came to 5 bases and at J to 0 bases, leaving 6 bases not matched to a gene. CDR3 length: 16 residues. Germline CDR1 is LNHDA and CDR2 is SQIVND (reference sequence). CDR3: CASSPDRVATNEKLFF. CDR3 sequence (DNA): TGTGCCAGTAGTCCTGACAGGGTTGCAACTAATGAAAAACTGTTTTTT. Looking up the rest from reference TRBV19 and TRBJ1-4 gives the full variable domain: DGGITQSPKYLFRKEGQNVTLSCEQNLNHDAMYWYRQDPGQGLRLIYYSQIVNDFQKGDIAEGYSVSREKKESFPLTVTSAQKNPTAFYLCASSPDRVATNEKLFFGSGTQLSVL.

The chain uses TRBV6-5 and TRBJ2-7; tentative D call: TRBD2 (6 bases). The germline V gene encodes CDR1 MNHEY and CDR2 SVGAGI. The CDR3 spans 13 residues. V shed 8 bases and J shed 5 bases, with 16 bases lying between them. The CDR3 nucleotides read TGTGCCAGCCACGGGAGTCTTATCAACGAGCAGTACTTC. Translation: CASHGSLINEQYF.

The V and J genes are TRBV14 and TRBJ2-5; 7 nucleotides align to TRBD2. J lost 2 bases, V lost 4 bases, and 10 bases had no gene match. This CDR3 comprises 16 residues. Germline V lookup: CDR1 SGHDN, CDR2 FVKESK. CDR3 DNA: TGTGCCAGCAGCCTGCCGAGAGCGGGGTTACAAGAGACCCAGTACTTC. It specifies CASSLPRAGLQETQYF.